A single sample gave rise to the 28 T cell receptor beta chains below, sequenced in a study of regulatory T cells in long-lasting Graves disease. Construction of TCR beta libraries relied on iRepertoire HTBI primers and on Arm-PCR targeting CDR3 regions. TCRdb reprocessed the multiplex PCR reads via MiXCR and lists one record per CDR3 protein. The sample lists about 530,000 distinct CDR3 sequences, approximately 16% occurring once. This sample's time point: newly diagnosed GD, antithyroid drugs for less than 3 months. PBMC-extracted RNA yielded the TCR library. These data also featured in a second study, about T cells in Graves' hyperthyroidism and ophthalmopathy.

The specimen was peripheral blood mononuclear cells (PBMCs), collected at new diagnosis, from a patient treated with antithyroid drugs. The receptor set was obtained from a woman aged 35-65 years with Graves disease.

This clonotype was picked up many times. The V and J genes are TRBV2 and TRBJ2-3; 7 nucleotides agree with TRBD1. Germline values: CDR1 SNHLY, CDR2 FYNNEI. The V gene end was trimmed by 7 bases and the J gene end by 2 bases; junction bases not matched to a gene: 9. This CDR3 is 15 amino acids long. CDR3 protein: CASTLEGTATDTQYF. The DNA of the CDR3 is TGTGCCAGCACCCTCGAAGGGACAGCCACAGATACGCAGTATTTT.

Points on this clonotype: Given a much more abundant clone one base away, this may be a read error. The chain couples TRBV2 to TRBJ1-5; D is unresolved. In germline, CDR1 is SNHLY, CDR2 FYNNEI. Trimming stripped 4 bases from V and 6 bases from J, with 10 bases between. This CDR3 comprises 13 residues. The CDR3 reads CASSVGEGQPQHF. Here the CDR3 DNA reads TGTGCCAGCAGTGTTGGTGAGGGTCAGCCCCAGCATTTT. Variable domain in full (rest from reference TRBV2 and TRBJ1-5): EPEVTQTPSHQVTQMGQEVILRCVPISNHLYFYWYRQILGQKVEFLVSFYNNEISEKSEIFDDQFSVERPDGSNFTLKIRSTKLEDSAMYFCASSVGEGQPQHFGDGTRLSIL.

A few counts support this clonotype. This may stem from a read error, because a much larger clone lies one nucleotide away. CDR3 nucleotides: TGTGCCAGCAGCTTAGGACGGGTCGCCAAGCAGTACTTC. This sequence encodes CASSLGRVAKQYF. This chain joins TRBV11-1 and TRBJ2-7; no clear D gene. Germline values: CDR1 SGHAT, CDR2 FQDESV (reference sequence). The CDR3 extends over 13 amino acids. Trimming removed 1 base at V and 8 bases at J, with 12 bases between.

This clonotype was seen a few times. V gene TRBV15 combines with J gene TRBJ1-4; 8 positions agree with TRBD1. The V and J ends lost 6 bases and 5 bases, in that order; junction bases with no gene match: 5. Germline CDR1 reads LNHNV; CDR2 reads YYDKDF (reference sequence). The CDR3 sequence is 14 residues long. CDR3 DNA: TGTGCCACCAGGAGGAACAGGGGGAATGAAAAACTGTTTTTT. Its translation: CATRRNRGNEKLFF.

This clonotype was observed a few times. At one end the junction does not follow the germline gene, possibly because of a read error. The chain has TRBV2 and TRBJ2-1; D is ambiguous. In germline, CDR1 is SNHLY, CDR2 FYNNEI. This CDR3 has 12 residues. The CDR3 DNA sequence: TGTGCCAGCAGTGAGGAGTCCGGAAGTCAACTCTTC. Encoded protein: CASSEESGSQLF.

This clonotype was observed at least ten times. V is TRBV20-1 and J is TRBJ2-3, with 7 bases fitting TRBD1. After removal of 4 bases from V and 1 base from J, the junction contained 11 bases not matched to a gene. Germline loops: CDR1 DFQATT, CDR2 SNEGSKA (reference sequence). The CDR3 runs to 16 residues. CDR3 sequence reads: CSATTTGTEGTDTQYF. The DNA of the CDR3 is TGCAGTGCTACAACGACCGGGACAGAAGGCACAGATACGCAGTATTTT.

The table lists this clonotype with many counts. This chain links TRBV20-1 with TRBJ1-4, with D perhaps matching TRBD1 (5 bases). This CDR3 comprises 14 residues. The V and J ends lost 5 bases and 5 bases respectively, with 15 bases between them. Germline V lookup: CDR1 DFQATT, CDR2 SNEGSKA (reference sequence). CDR3 in amino acids: CSAPKGPENEKLFF. In DNA, the CDR3 is TGCAGTGCTCCCAAGGGGCCCGAAAATGAAAAACTGTTTTTT.

V gene TRBV24-1 combines with J gene TRBJ2-2; 9 bases agree with TRBD1. Germline V gene lookup returns CDR1 KGHDR and CDR2 SFDVKD. J was trimmed by 2 bases and V by 4 bases; bases with no gene match: 4. The CDR3 contains 16 residues. CDR3 nucleotide sequence: TGTGCCACCAGTGAGGTGGGACAGGGAAACACCGGGGAGCTGTTTTTT. Translated: CATSEVGQGNTGELFF.

This clonotype has at least ten counts. V is TRBV11-2 and J is TRBJ2-5; D call uncertain. CDR1 is SGHAT and CDR2 is FQNNGV in the germline V gene. Trimming left V 4 bases short and J 1 base short, with 10 bases between. The CDR3 has 14 amino acids. The CDR3 reads CASSSRVSQETQYF. The CDR3 coding sequence is TGTGCCAGCAGCTCTCGGGTGTCCCAAGAGACCCAGTACTTC.

The table lists this clonotype with a few counts. The chain links TRBV7-6 to TRBJ2-2, with TRBD2 as a possible D gene (6 bases). V was cut by 1 base and J by 1 base, with 10 bases left in between. CDR3 length: 16 residues. CDR1 and CDR2 from the germline V gene are SGHVS and FNYEAQ. In DNA, the CDR3 is TGTGCCAGCAGCTTAGTGGGAGCGGGGAACACCGGGGAGCTGTTTTTT. Amino acid sequence: CASSLVGAGNTGELFF.

The chain combines TRBV19 with TRBJ1-5; D remains ambiguous. Per the germline V gene, CDR1 is LNHDA and CDR2 is SQIVND (reference sequence). This CDR3 is built from 12 residues. Trimming removed 4 bases at V and 4 bases at J, with 5 bases between. The CDR3 bases are TGTGCCAGTAGTAACCTAAATCAGCCCCAGCATTTT. It specifies CASSNLNQPQHF. Looking up the rest from reference TRBV19 and TRBJ1-5 gives the full variable domain: DGGITQSPKYLFRKEGQNVTLSCEQNLNHDAMYWYRQDPGQGLRLIYYSQIVNDFQKGDIAEGYSVSREKKESFPLTVTSAQKNPTAFYLCASSNLNQPQHFGDGTRLSIL.

This clonotype was counted at least ten times. V gene TRBV20-1 combines with J gene TRBJ2-1; 8 bases are a match to TRBD2. Germline V gene sequence: CDR1 DFQATT, CDR2 SNEGSKA (reference sequence). The V and J ends lost 1 base and 8 bases, in that order; junction bases with no gene match: 10. The CDR3 loop spans 15 amino acids. The CDR3 protein is CSARGAGGLLDEQFF. CDR3 DNA: TGCAGTGCTAGAGGGGCGGGGGGTTTGTTGGATGAGCAGTTCTTC.

This rearrangement joins TRBV7-9 to TRBJ1-5, with D unresolved. This CDR3 is built from 13 residues. The V end lost 5 bases, the J end lost 5 bases, and 10 bases lay between the germline ends. The germline V gene has CDR1 SEHNR and CDR2 FQNEAQ (reference sequence). The CDR3 is CASSTDPYQPQHF. The CDR3 DNA is TGTGCCAGCAGCACCGACCCCTATCAGCCCCAGCATTTT.

This clonotype has only one observation. This rearrangement joins TRBV5-1 to TRBJ1-1; D may be TRBD1 (6 bases). Per the germline V gene, CDR1 is SGHRS and CDR2 is YFSETQ. Trimming left V 0 bases short and J 6 bases short, with 12 bases between. This CDR3 region has 14 residues. The DNA for the CDR3 is TGCGCCAGCAGCTTGGAGCAGAGGGGGGCTGAAGCTTTCTTT. As protein: CASSLEQRGAEAFF.

Comment on this clonotype: A much larger clone lies one base from this, so it may be a read error. This chain connects TRBV6-2 or TRBV6-3 to TRBJ1-1; TRBD1 agrees at 10 bases. The germline CDR1 and CDR2 sequences are MNHEY and SVGEGT. The CDR3 has 15 residues. DNA for the CDR3: TGTGCCAGCAGTGAAGGGACAGGGGCACCTGGAGGGGCTCTCTTT. This sequence encodes CASSEGTGAPGGALF.

This clonotype came up a few times. V is TRBV7-9 and J is TRBJ2-7; no clear D. The V and J ends lost 5 bases and 4 bases respectively, with 18 bases between them. The CDR3 is made up of 15 amino acids. The germline V gene has CDR1 SEHNR and CDR2 FQNEAQ (reference sequence). CDR3 amino acids: CASSLTGRSGYEQYF. In nucleotides, the CDR3 is TGTGCCAGCAGCCTAACGGGCCGATCAGGATACGAGCAGTACTTC.

This clonotype was counted at least ten times. The J gene is TRBJ2-7, the V gene TRBV7-2, with D hard to call. In germline, CDR1 is SGHTA, CDR2 FQGNSA. The CDR3 is made up of 14 amino acids. Trimming left V 5 bases short and J 3 bases short, with 14 bases between. The CDR3 bases are TGTGCCAGCAGCCTCAACACTGGGAACTACGAGCAGTACTTC. This gives the protein CASSLNTGNYEQYF.

In its sample, this clonotype was seen a few times. The CDR3 DNA follows: TGTGCCAGCAGTTTGGTAATGAACTATGGCTACACCTTC. Protein product: CASSLVMNYGYTF. The rearrangement uses TRBV28 and TRBJ1-2; D unresolved. The CDR3 contains 13 residues. Germline V gene data show CDR1 as MDHEN and CDR2 as SYDVKM. Trimming left V 3 bases short and J 2 bases short, with 7 bases between.

This clonotype was recorded once. The chain links TRBV5-1 to TRBJ2-5, with 10 bases lining up with TRBD1. V dropped 5 bases and J dropped 13; count of bases not matched to a gene: 20. Germline V lookup: CDR1 SGHRS, CDR2 YFSETQ. CDR3 size: 16 residues. CDR3 region: CASSHARDRGLDLRYF. CDR3 bases: TGCGCCAGCAGTCATGCCCGGGACAGGGGTCTCGATCTCCGGTACTTC.

This clonotype has at least ten counts. The chain joins TRBV12-3 or TRBV12-4 to TRBJ2-3; D remains ambiguous. CDR3 length: 15 amino acids. V lost 5 bases and J lost 2, with 14 bases in between. The CDR3 sequence is CASSPKRGYTDTQYF. In nucleotides, the CDR3 is TGTGCCAGCAGTCCAAAACGTGGGTACACAGATACGCAGTATTTT.

This clonotype was recorded at least ten times. V and J are TRBV11-2 and TRBJ1-1; D gene unclear. The V end was cut by 8 bases, the J end by 2 bases, with 9 bases between. Germline assignment: CDR1 SGHAT and CDR2 FQNNGV. This CDR3 has 12 amino acids. CDR3 residues: CASRQENTEAFF. The DNA for the CDR3 is TGTGCCAGCCGTCAGGAAAACACTGAAGCTTTCTTT.

This clonotype was detected many times. The rearrangement links TRBV24-1 to TRBJ1-4; TRBD1 is a possible D gene (5 bases). This CDR3 region has 15 residues. The germline gives CDR1 KGHDR, CDR2 SFDVKD. With 3 bases removed from V and 3 bases from J, the gap between germline ends came to 10 bases. CDR3 sequence reads: CATSDEQVSNEKLFF. In DNA, the CDR3 is TGTGCCACCAGTGATGAACAGGTTTCTAATGAAAAACTGTTTTTT.

The chain combines TRBV7-9 with TRBJ2-5, with 9 bases matching TRBD1. The CDR3 spans 16 residues. V trimming: 5 bases; J trimming: 11 bases; junction bases outside the gene matches: 18. Germline V lookup: CDR1 SEHNR, CDR2 FQNEAQ (reference sequence). The CDR3 loop reads CASSERTGAAYNEQYF. The CDR3 DNA reads TGTGCCAGCAGCGAAAGGACAGGGGCGGCCTACAATGAGCAGTACTTC.

This clonotype was counted many times. The gene calls are TRBV5-1 and TRBJ1-1; weak D call: TRBD1 (6 bases). Germline V gene lookup returns CDR1 SGHRS and CDR2 YFSETQ. The CDR3 length is 16 residues. With 6 bases removed from V and 7 bases from J, the gap between germline ends came to 25 bases. The DNA of the CDR3 is TGCGCCAGCACGCGGGGCCCCGGGGGCCAGAGTGATGAAGCTTTCTTT. It specifies CASTRGPGGQSDEAFF. Full variable domain (rest looked up from reference TRBV5-1 and TRBJ1-1): KAGVTQTPRYLIKTRGQQVTLSCSPISGHRSVSWYQQTPGQGLQFLFEYFSETQRNKGNFPGRFSGRQFSNSRSEMNVSTLELGDSALYLCASTRGPGGQSDEAFFGQGTRLTVV.

V gene TRBV7-3 combines with J gene TRBJ2-1, with TRBD2 matching over 9 bases. J gave up 10 bases and V 3 bases, and 10 bases lay outside the gene matches. The CDR3 sequence is 15 residues long. Germline CDR1 reads SGHTA; CDR2 reads FQGTGA. CDR3 bases: TGTGCCAGCAGCTTCTCCCCCGGGGCGGGGGGGGAGCAGTTCTTC. This codes for CASSFSPGAGGEQFF.

This clonotype was seen a few times. The gene calls are TRBV10-3 and TRBJ2-3, with TRBD2 matching over 12 bases. The CDR3 covers 16 residues. Germline trimming cut 5 bases from V and 2 bases from J; bases unmatched to any gene: 5. Germline V gene data show CDR1 as ENHRY and CDR2 as SYGVKD. The CDR3 spells CAISQTSGGPTDTQYF. The CDR3 DNA is TGTGCCATCAGTCAGACTAGCGGGGGACCCACAGATACGCAGTATTTT.

This chain links TRBV12-3 or TRBV12-4 with TRBJ1-2; D possibly corresponds to TRBD1 (5 bases). The CDR3 length is 14 residues. V dropped 5 bases and J dropped 6 bases, with 16 bases sitting between them. CDR3 sequence (DNA): TGTGCCAGCAGTCCCCGACGGGGGATGCATGGCTACACCTTC. Its translation: CASSPRRGMHGYTF.

This clonotype appeared many times. The CDR3 sequence: CASRGQGVITEAFF. The CDR3 DNA follows: TGCGCCAGCAGGGGACAGGGTGTAATCACTGAAGCTTTCTTT. The gene calls are TRBV10-2 and TRBJ1-1, with 9 bases identical to TRBD1. Looked up from germline, CDR1 is WSHSY and CDR2 is SAAADI. The CDR3 loop spans 14 amino acids. The junction had 6 bases not matched to a gene; V was cut back by 6 bases and J by 4 bases.